Described below is a single T cell receptor beta chain sequence and its context. This clone appeared once. Its specific antigen is unknown. The record has no base qualities; no much larger clone is one base away. The data belong to a study of T cell changes during pregnancy in multiple sclerosis (dated by TCRdb to between 2018 and 2021). With regard to the full study: The study looked at changes in the T cell repertoire across pregnancy in women with multiple sclerosis.

The CDR3 contains 17 residues, cysteine and phenylalanine counted. The only DNA kept is the CDR3, 51 bases in frame from the first base. At the junction V is shortened by 3 bases and J by 2 bases; bases outside the gene matches: 10. CDR1 LGHNA and CDR2 YSLEER were looked up in the germline V gene. The library was generated by the immunoSEQ multiplex PCR assay. This is the immuneACCESS table as TCRdb keeps it, with only in-frame sequences that have V and J called. A part of the clones is gone; compared with another copy, unresolved V genes explain less than half, and the rest is unexplained. Counted in this sample were 90,000 to 120,000 clones; roughly 90% of them appeared once. The ten largest clones add up to roughly 0.82% of the sample.

Here the chain combines TRBV4-3 and TRBJ1-3; TRBD1 lines up with 7 middle nucleotides. The material was peripheral blood, obtained in the third trimester of pregnancy. This TCR came from a female donor in good health, enrolled as a control in a pregnancy study. CDR3 sequence: CASSQRYRGDPGNTIYF. In nucleotide form, the sequence is TGCGCCAGCAGCCAGAGATACAGGGGCGACCCTGGAAACACCATATATTTT.